This paragraph covers one T cell receptor (beta chain) sequence. The CDR3 totals 14 residues. V was shortened by 1 base and J by 2 bases, with 7 bases between the two germline ends. Germline values: CDR1 MGHRA, CDR2 YSYEKL. The data belong to a study of blood T cell repertoires in COVID-19. Study-level background: Whether acute or convalescent, the COVID-19 samples came from the United States, Italy and Spain. Sample material is recorded as cDNA or gDNA derived from T cells, B-cell-depleted T cells, or PBMCs.

As originally analysed: Estimation of nucleated cell counts relied on the amplification of reference gene primers. Libraries were prepared by immunoSEQ multiplex PCR; TCRdb keeps only in-frame clonotypes and omits some of them. V, J and clone size reflect that table, while D and trimming were determined from the DNA. The sample consists of roughly 130,000 clones, around 90% of them appearing once. The V call is TRBV4-1, the J call TRBJ2-3, with TRBD2 as a possible D gene (6 bases). This sequence originates from a man aged 45 to 65 with active COVID-19. The material sequenced was peripheral blood. The CDR3 region has the DNA TGCGCCAGCAGCCAAGGCGGGACCACAGATACGCAGTATTTT. Amino acids: CASSQGGTTDTQYF.